These T cell receptor beta chains were read from a single sample in a study of cytomegalovirus exposure and HLA in healthy donors. Measured with immunoSEQ multiplex PCR; TCRdb has only the in-frame clones, and not every one. The sample contains 90,000 to 120,000 clones, 55% to 85% of which appear only once. The specimen was PBMCs. Receptors were obtained from a man aged 30-40 years in good health and CMV-seronegative. Both conserved end residues are part of each CDR3. D genes are given only for firm matches. Size tells how often a clone was seen (once, few, many) or the class of an expanded clone, and some rows leave it out.

TRBD2	TRBV28	-	TRBJ2-5	16	CASTNMRGLERETQYF	TGTGCCAGCACCAATATGAGGGGACTAGAACGGGAGACCCAGTACTTC
-	TRBV6-1	-	TRBJ1-1	13	CAAAQGKNTEAFF	TGTGCCGCCGCTCAGGGGAAGAACACTGAAGCTTTCTTT
TRBD1	TRBV5-1	once	TRBJ1-2	17	CASSLSGRQGDGYGYTF	TGCGCCAGCAGCTTGAGCGGTAGGCAGGGGGATGGCTATGGCTACACCTTC
-	TRBV7-2	-	TRBJ2-5	15	CASSTGRVSQETQYF	TGTGCCAGCAGTACAGGAAGGGTGAGCCAAGAGACCCAGTACTTC
TRBD1	TRBV6-6	-	TRBJ2-1	15	CASSYGQEKYNEQFF	TGTGCCAGCAGTTACGGACAGGAAAAATACAATGAGCAGTTCTTC
TRBD1	TRBV2	-	TRBJ1-5	14	CASMWDRGNQPQHF	TGTGCCAGCATGTGGGACAGGGGAAATCAGCCCCAGCATTTT
TRBD2	TRBV6-1	-	TRBJ2-5	13	CASSEWGGETQYF	TGTGCCAGCAGTGAATGGGGGGGGGAGACCCAGTACTTC
-	TRBV2	-	TRBJ2-7	13	CASSLESSYEQYF	TGTGCCAGCAGTTTGGAGTCTTCCTACGAGCAGTACTTC
-	TRBV7-3	-	TRBJ2-3	15	CASSLSGTNTDTQYF	TGTGCCAGCAGCTTAAGTGGGACAAACACAGATACGCAGTATTTT
TRBD2	TRBV6-1	-	TRBJ2-5	13	CASEASGQETQYF	TGTGCCAGCGAAGCTAGCGGCCAAGAGACCCAGTACTTC
-	TRBV18	few	TRBJ2-7	13	CASSSRLGYEQYF	TGTGCCAGCTCATCACGACTGGGCTACGAGCAGTACTTC
-	TRBV27	-	TRBJ2-7	14	CASSLYRLSGEQYF	TGTGCCAGCAGTTTGTACCGGCTTAGCGGCGAGCAGTACTTC
TRBD2	TRBV4-1	-	TRBJ2-7	16	CASSQENSGRSYEQYF	TGCGCCAGCAGCCAAGAAAACAGCGGGAGATCCTACGAGCAGTACTTC
-	TRBV9	few	TRBJ1-2	15	CASSLRVTLNYGYTF	TGTGCCAGCAGCCTCCGGGTCACCTTGAACTATGGCTACACCTTC
-	TRBV6-1	few	TRBJ1-5	14	CASSWTGGNQPQHF	TGTGCCAGCAGTTGGACTGGCGGCAATCAGCCCCAGCATTTT
TRBD2	TRBV7-2	-	TRBJ2-7	16	CASSSRTSANIGEQYF	TGTGCCAGCAGCTCCCGCACTAGCGCGAATATTGGCGAGCAGTACTTC
-	TRBV7-8	-	TRBJ2-1	13	CASSLDRVNEQFF	TGTGCCAGCAGCTTAGACAGGGTCAATGAGCAGTTCTTC
TRBD2	TRBV9	-	TRBJ2-3	15	CASSAGSGVGDTQYF	TGTGCCAGCAGCGCTGGAAGCGGGGTTGGAGATACGCAGTATTTT
-	TRBV28	-	TRBJ2-7	15	CASSPQGNLPYEQYF	TGTGCCAGCAGTCCCCAGGGGAACCTGCCCTACGAGCAGTACTTC
-	TRBV28	-	TRBJ1-2	17	CASSLVSWAGSNYGYTF	TGTGCCAGCAGTTTAGTATCGTGGGCAGGGTCTAACTATGGCTACACCTTC
-	TRBV7-6	-	TRBJ2-7	13	CASSHDQGSEQYF	TGTGCCAGCAGCCACGACCAGGGTTCCGAGCAGTACTTC
TRBD1	TRBV29-1	few	TRBJ1-1	12	CSVTGWNTEAFF	TGCAGCGTGACAGGGTGGAACACTGAAGCTTTCTTT
-	TRBV27	-	TRBJ1-6	15	CASRDEQGVDSPLHF	TGTGCCAGCAGAGACGAACAGGGAGTTGATTCACCCCTCCACTTT
-	TRBV6-5	-	TRBJ2-5	13	CASRRQFEETQYF	TGTGCCAGCAGAAGACAGTTCGAAGAGACCCAGTACTTC
-	TRBV10-1	-	TRBJ2-2	15	CASSEQGGSTGELFF	TGCGCCAGCAGTGAACAGGGGGGGAGCACCGGGGAGCTGTTTTTT
-	TRBV28	-	TRBJ1-4	15	CASSRRQILNEKLFF	TGTGCCAGCAGTCGCCGACAGATTTTAAATGAAAAACTGTTTTTT
-	TRBV18	-	TRBJ2-3	14	CASSPLGPTDTQYF	TGTGCCAGCTCACCACTTGGGCCTACGGATACGCAGTATTTT
TRBD2	TRBV9	-	TRBJ2-7	16	CASSVLAGVEKGEQYF	TGTGCCAGCAGCGTACTAGCGGGGGTTGAAAAGGGCGAGCAGTACTTC
TRBD1	TRBV19	-	TRBJ1-1	12	CASSIRGLGAFF	TGTGCCAGTAGTATCAGGGGGCTGGGAGCTTTCTTT
-	TRBV27	-	TRBJ2-3	17	CASSLFLGALGTDTQYF	TGTGCCAGCAGTTTATTCCTGGGGGCGCTGGGCACAGATACGCAGTATTTT
-	TRBV21-1	-	TRBJ1-1	18	CASSKVWTGGNFNTEAFF	TGTGCCAGCAGCAAGGTCTGGACAGGGGGCAACTTCAACACTGAAGCTTTCTTT
TRBD2	TRBV10-1	-	TRBJ2-7	12	CASSSGSYEQYF	TGCGCCAGCAGTAGCGGGAGCTACGAGCAGTACTTC
TRBD2	TRBV6-5	once	TRBJ2-1	13	CASSSGTSNEQFF	TGTGCCAGCAGTTCCGGGACTAGCAATGAGCAGTTCTTC
-	TRBV4-1	-	TRBJ2-7	16	CASSQDVGGSPYEQYF	TGCGCCAGCAGCCAAGATGTTGGCGGGTCACCCTACGAGCAGTACTTC
-	TRBV9	-	TRBJ1-2	12	CASSIVNYGYTF	TGTGCCAGCAGCATCGTTAACTATGGCTACACCTTC
-	TRBV2	-	TRBJ1-3	14	CASGQGGSGNTIYF	TGTGCCAGCGGGCAGGGCGGCTCTGGAAACACCATATATTTT
-	TRBV2	-	TRBJ2-1	15	CASSVDGTPSREQFF	TGTGCCAGCAGTGTGGATGGGACTCCCTCTCGTGAGCAGTTCTTC
-	TRBV1	once	TRBJ2-5	14	CTSSRRQAQETQYF	TGCACCAGCAGCCGGAGACAGGCCCAAGAGACCCAGTACTTC
TRBD2	TRBV28	-	TRBJ2-7	13	CATRTSGRSEQYF	TGTGCCACGAGGACTAGCGGGAGGTCCGAGCAGTACTTC
-	TRBV7-7	-	TRBJ2-5	13	CASSPTERETQYF	TGTGCCAGCAGCCCGACGGAGAGGGAGACCCAGTACTTC
-	TRBV4-1	-	TRBJ2-7	14	CASSQPGLPYEQYF	TGCGCCAGCAGCCAACCCGGACTGCCCTACGAGCAGTACTTC
TRBD1	TRBV7-6	-	TRBJ2-2	18	CASSLARGQGANTGELFF	TGTGCCAGCAGCTTAGCCCGCGGACAGGGCGCGAACACCGGGGAGCTGTTTTTT
TRBD1	TRBV12-5	-	TRBJ2-7	15	CASGHRDRVSYEQYF	TGTGCTAGTGGTCACCGGGACAGGGTCTCCTACGAGCAGTACTTC
-	TRBV29-1	-	TRBJ1-1	12	CSVVGSLTEAFF	TGCAGCGTTGTCGGGTCCCTAACTGAAGCTTTCTTT
TRBD1	TRBV2	-	TRBJ2-7	16	CASSKGQGRDAYEQYF	TGTGCCAGCAGTAAAGGACAGGGACGAGACGCCTACGAGCAGTACTTC